A few counts support the clone carrying this T cell receptor beta chain. The sample comes from a study of blood T cell repertoires in COVID-19. Method: immunoSEQ multiplex PCR; TCRdb's copy keeps in-frame clones and lacks some. Of some 120,000 clones listed, about 85% are singletons. After removal of 5 bases from V and 5 bases from J, the junction contained 11 bases not matched to a gene. This CDR3 comprises 15 residues. Germline V gene lookup returns CDR1 SGHNT and CDR2 YENEEA. Sequenced sample: peripheral blood. This sequence joins TRBV11-3 and TRBJ2-5, with TRBD1 matching over 7 bases. This receptor was taken from an elderly woman with acute or convalescent COVID-19. This CDR3 is CASSPGQHEGETQYF. For the CDR3, the DNA is TGTGCCAGCAGCCCGGGACAGCACGAGGGGGAGACCCAGTACTTC. Complete variable domain (other parts from reference TRBV11-3 and TRBJ2-5): EAGVVQSPRYKIIEKKQPVAFWCNPISGHNTLYWYLQNLGQGPELLIRYENEEAVDDSQLPKDRFSAERLKGVDSTLKIQPAELGDSAVYLCASSPGQHEGETQYFGPGTRLLVL.